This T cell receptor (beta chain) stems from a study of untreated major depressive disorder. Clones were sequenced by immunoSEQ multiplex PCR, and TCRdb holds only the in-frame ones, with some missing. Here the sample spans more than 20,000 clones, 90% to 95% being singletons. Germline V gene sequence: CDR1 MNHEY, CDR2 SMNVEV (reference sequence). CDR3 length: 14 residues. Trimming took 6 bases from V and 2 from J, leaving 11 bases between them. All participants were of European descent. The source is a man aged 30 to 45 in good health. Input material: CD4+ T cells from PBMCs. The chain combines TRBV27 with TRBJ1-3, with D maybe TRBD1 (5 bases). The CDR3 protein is CASRPTGAGNTIYF. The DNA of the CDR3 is TGTGCCAGCAGACCTACAGGTGCTGGAAACACCATATATTTT.